The 21 T cell receptor beta chains below were found in one sample sequenced in a study of post-analysis software for immune sequencing data. Their antigen targets remain unknown. Sequencing libraries made from TCR beta cDNA carried unique molecular identifiers. One entry per CDR3 protein, called by TCRdb with MiXCR from the PCR reads. The sample yields hundreds of thousands of distinct CDR3 sequences, 44% seen once. General observations from the study: Patients carried roughly five TRBV segments more frequently than controls did, and TRBV5-6, TRBV5-1 and TRBV20-1 were among them.

Sequencing used blood. Receptor source: a girl between 5 and 17 years old with multiple sclerosis.

The chain couples TRBV3-1 to TRBJ1-1, with D perhaps TRBD1 (5 bases). V was cut by 0 bases and J by 6 bases, with 14 bases left in between. The CDR3 totals 15 residues. Germline loops: CDR1 LGHDT, CDR2 YNNKEL (reference sequence). This CDR3 reads CASSQERGFSAEAFF. The CDR3 DNA reads TGTGCCAGCAGCCAAGAAAGGGGCTTCTCTGCTGAAGCTTTCTTT.

The chain uses TRBV7-9 and TRBJ1-5; TRBD1 agrees at 8 bases. CDR3 length: 15 amino acids. Germline CDR1 SEHNR, CDR2 FQNEAQ (reference sequence). V lost 5 bases and J lost 4; bases outside the gene matches: 7. The CDR3 nucleotides read TGTGCCAGCAGCCCCGGACAGGGCGAGAATCAGCCCCAGCATTTT. Protein: CASSPGQGENQPQHF.

This clonotype came up a few times. This sequence joins TRBV5-1 and TRBJ1-2, with D possibly TRBD1 on 5 matching bases. Trimming stripped 4 bases from V and 2 bases from J, with 9 bases between. The CDR3 length is 13 residues. Germline V gives CDR1 SGHRS, CDR2 YFSETQ. The CDR3 nucleotides are TGCGCCAGCAGCGCAGAGGGGAACTATGGCTACACCTTC. Amino acids: CASSAEGNYGYTF. The full variable domain, in which reference TRBV5-1 and TRBJ1-2 provide the parts outside the CDR3, is KAGVTQTPRYLIKTRGQQVTLSCSPISGHRSVSWYQQTPGQGLQFLFEYFSETQRNKGNFPGRFSGRQFSNSRSEMNVSTLELGDSALYLCASSAEGNYGYTFGSGTRLTVV.

The chain has TRBV12-3 or TRBV12-4 and TRBJ1-1; D uncertain. The CDR3 consists of 16 residues. V shed 8 bases and J shed 3 bases, with 22 bases lying between them. The CDR3 coding sequence is TGTGCCAGCTCGCGAAAGATCGGCACGGAGGACACTGAAGCTTTCTTT. Translation gives CASSRKIGTEDTEAFF.

The count of this clonotype is one. Germline is not matched at one junction end, which may reflect a read error. The genes are TRBV12-3 or TRBV12-4 and TRBJ2-2, with a weak D call TRBD2 (6 bases). This CDR3 comprises 14 residues. CDR3 protein: CASSLGTLAGELFF. In DNA, the CDR3 is TGTGCCAGCAGCTTAGGGACTTTGGCCGGGGAGCTGTTTTTT.

The V and J genes are TRBV4-1 and TRBJ2-1, with 7 bases matching TRBD2. The germline CDR1 and CDR2 sequences are MGHRA and YSYEKL. The CDR3 runs to 16 residues. Germline trimming cut 2 bases from V and 2 bases from J; bases unmatched to any gene: 6. CDR3 in amino acids: CASSQRHGGTYNEQFF. The CDR3 nucleotides are TGCGCCAGCAGCCAAAGGCACGGGGGGACCTACAATGAGCAGTTCTTC.

The genes are TRBV5-4 and TRBJ2-1, with unresolved D. CDR1 is SGHNT and CDR2 is YYREEE in the germline V gene (reference sequence). This CDR3 has 15 residues. Trimming cost V 4 bases and J 5 bases, with 16 bases left between them. CDR3 nucleotide sequence: TGTGCCAGCAGCCGGCCCTGGCTCCGCGACAATGAGCAGTTCTTC. Protein sequence: CASSRPWLRDNEQFF.

The chain links TRBV20-1 to TRBJ2-4; D might be TRBD1 (6 bases). Trimming left V 6 bases short and J 4 bases short, with 10 bases between. CDR1 and CDR2 (germline): DFQATT, SNEGSKA (reference sequence). The length of the CDR3 is 12 residues. This chain's CDR3 is CSALGQKNIQYF. Here the CDR3 DNA reads TGCAGTGCCCTCGGACAGAAAAACATTCAGTACTTC.

J is TRBJ1-4 and V is TRBV5-1; D is perhaps TRBD1 (5 bases). The V gene's germline CDR1 is SGHRS and CDR2 YFSETQ. V gave up 3 bases and J gave up 8 bases, with 14 bases separating them. The CDR3 loop spans 14 amino acids. The CDR3 protein is CASSWEGAEEKLFF. The CDR3 DNA is TGCGCCAGCAGCTGGGAAGGGGCCGAAGAAAAACTGTTTTTT.

Remarks on this clonotype: Compared with germline, one end of the junction differs, possibly owing to a read error. This chain joins TRBV6-5 and TRBJ1-1; D call uncertain. The V gene's germline CDR1 is MNHEY and CDR2 SVGAGI. The CDR3 has 13 amino acids. CDR3 residues: CASRRVRNTEAFF. The CDR3 nucleotides are TGTGCCAGCAGAAGGGTAAGGAACACCGAAGCTTTCTTT.

To note about this clonotype: This clone may be a read error of a much larger clone one base away. This rearrangement joins TRBV4-2 to TRBJ2-3, with 12 bases matching TRBD2. Germline V lookup: CDR1 LGHNA, CDR2 YNFKEQ. Trimming at V came to 1 base and at J to 0 bases, leaving 5 bases not matched to a gene. The CDR3 runs 18 residues. CDR3 sequence (DNA): TGTGCCAGCAGCCAAGGACTAGCGGGAGAGCCTAGCACAGATACGCAGTATTTT. This gives the protein CASSQGLAGEPSTDTQYF.

Comments on this clonotype: The limits of the CDR3 on the DNA are not certain, so only TCRdb's listed CDR3 is given. This chain joins TRBV5-1 and TRBJ2-7; no DNA check was done on the table's D call, TRBD1. Per germline, CDR1 SGHRS and CDR2 YFSETQ. The CDR3 numbers 16 amino acids, ends counted. The CDR3 reads CASSLVGTGNLDEQNF.

Concerning this clonotype itself: The junction departs from the called germline gene at one end, perhaps through a read error. V gene TRBV7-8 combines with J gene TRBJ2-1; 10 bases align to TRBD1. CDR3 length equals 15 residues. Germline CDR1 is SGHVS and CDR2 is FQNEAQ. CDR3 amino acids: CASRHGTGAYNAQFF. The CDR3 bases are TGTGCCAGCAGGCATGGGACAGGGGCCTACAATGCGCAGTTCTTC.

The chain recombines TRBV28 with TRBJ2-5, with no clear D. Germline V CDR1 and CDR2: MDHEN, SYDVKM. The V and J ends lost 7 bases and 1 base respectively, with 7 bases between them. The CDR3 is 12 residues long. The CDR3 here is CASKAVQETQYF. The CDR3 region has the DNA TGTGCCAGCAAGGCAGTCCAAGAGACCCAGTACTTC.

The chain joins TRBV29-1 to TRBJ2-7, with a possible D match to TRBD1 (6 bases). Germline V gene data show CDR1 as SQVTM and CDR2 as ANQGSEA. The CDR3 extends over 15 amino acids. V shed 0 bases and J shed 0 bases, with 12 bases lying between them. The CDR3 region is CSVEDRTVSSYEQYF. CDR3 nucleotide sequence: TGCAGCGTTGAAGATCGGACAGTAAGCTCCTACGAGCAGTACTTC.

The chain has TRBV27 and TRBJ2-1; TRBD2 matches at 7 bases. The CDR3 totals 16 residues. With 2 bases clipped from V and 4 bases from J, the junction kept 8 bases outside the gene matches. From germline, CDR1 is MNHEY and CDR2 SMNVEV (reference sequence). The CDR3 sequence: CASSLLTSIRYNEQFF. CDR3 in DNA: TGTGCCAGCAGTTTACTGACTAGCATTAGATACAATGAGCAGTTCTTC.

J is TRBJ2-3 and V is TRBV20-1, with D maybe TRBD2 (6 bases). The CDR3 contains 13 residues. The germline V and J ends were trimmed by 3 bases and 7 bases, with 14 bases remaining between them. Germline CDR1 DFQATT, CDR2 SNEGSKA (reference sequence). The CDR3 loop reads CSASRRDVNTQYF. CDR3 bases: TGCAGTGCTAGCCGGCGGGATGTAAATACGCAGTATTTT.

The sample holds a few counts of this clonotype. The chain joins TRBV20-1 to TRBJ2-3; 8 nucleotides align to TRBD1. Germline assignment: CDR1 DFQATT and CDR2 SNEGSKA (reference sequence). The CDR3 extends over 16 amino acids. After removal of 2 bases from V and 7 bases from J, the junction contained 14 bases not matched to a gene. The CDR3 is CSARLSSDRAYHTQYF. DNA for the CDR3: TGCAGTGCTAGATTAAGTTCGGACAGGGCCTATCATACGCAGTATTTT.

J is TRBJ1-1 and V is TRBV10-3, with D possibly being TRBD1 (5 bases). Germline lookup yields CDR1 ENHRY and CDR2 SYGVKD. The CDR3 covers 17 residues. Trimming shortened V by 1 base and J by 3 bases, and 18 bases separated the two germline ends. CDR3 DNA sequence: TGTGCCATCAGTGAGTATACCCGAGGGACGGTTGACACTGAAGCTTTCTTT. Translating it yields CAISEYTRGTVDTEAFF.

This chain connects TRBV4-2 to TRBJ2-7; TRBD2 matches at 11 bases. With 1 base clipped from V and 0 bases from J, the junction kept 2 bases outside the gene matches. Looked up from germline, CDR1 is LGHNA and CDR2 is YNFKEQ. The CDR3 is 16 amino acids. The CDR3 region is CASSQGTSGLSYEQYF. The CDR3, as DNA: TGTGCCAGCAGCCAAGGGACTAGCGGGCTCTCCTACGAGCAGTACTTC.

The V call is TRBV9, the J call TRBJ2-6; D unresolved. This CDR3 is 16 amino acids long. Germline CDR1 reads SGDLS; CDR2 reads YYNGEE. The V end lost 3 bases, the J end lost 0 bases, and 10 bases lay between the germline ends. The CDR3 DNA sequence: TGTGCCAGCAGCGCCTGGACGGGCTCTGGGGCCAACGTCCTGACTTTC. It codes for CASSAWTGSGANVLTF.